These T cell receptor beta chains were read from a single sample in a study of CD8 T cells in ankylosing spondylitis. TCRdb reanalysed the 5' RACE reads using MiXCR and keeps one entry per CDR3 protein. This sample has roughly 700,000 distinct CDR3 sequences; around 17% occur once, and the top ten carry about 20%. Sample: blood, either unsorted or a sorted T cell fraction (not recorded which). The source of these receptors is a male donor with ankylosing spondylitis. The CDR3 runs from the conserved cysteine through the conserved F or W. Each record gives: clone size, V gene, D gene, J gene, CDR3 DNA, CDR3 protein. D genes are given only for firm matches. A clone size is listed for some rows: how often the clone was seen (once, few, many), or a class if it is expanded.

>few|TRBV7-9|NA|TRBJ2-2
TGTGCCAGCAGCTTATTATTCGGCAGGGACCCCACCGGGGAGCTGTTTTTT
CASSLLFGRDPTGELFF
>NA|TRBV2|TRBD2|TRBJ2-1
TGTGCCAGCAGGCCAACTAGCGGGAGCAATGAGCAGTTCTTC
CASRPTSGSNEQFF
>few|TRBV5-4|TRBD2|TRBJ2-1
TGTGCCAGCAGCAAGAGCGGGAGGGCCGTGAATGAGCAGTTCTTC
CASSKSGRAVNEQFF
>NA|TRBV5-1|TRBD2|TRBJ2-5
TGCGCCAGCAGCCCGAAGACTAGCGGGAATTTAGAGACCCAGTACTTC
CASSPKTSGNLETQYF
>few|TRBV3-1|NA|TRBJ2-2
TGTGCCAGCAGCCAAATTGCAGGTACCGGGGAGCTGTTTTTT
CASSQIAGTGELFF
>many|TRBV12-3/TRBV12-4|TRBD1|TRBJ2-5
TGTGCCAGCAGTTTCCCCCTAAACAGGGGGCTAGCAGAGACCCAGTACTTC
CASSFPLNRGLAETQYF
>NA|TRBV3-1|NA|TRBJ2-7
TGTGCCAGCAGCCGGGCCATATCCTACGAGCAGTACTTC
CASSRAISYEQYF
>once|TRBV25-1|TRBD2|TRBJ2-7
TGTGCCAGCAGTTGGGGGGGGGAAGGCTACGAGCAGTACTTC
CASSWGGEGYEQYF
>NA|TRBV11-2|NA|TRBJ2-7
TGTGCCAGCAGGTACCAGGGTAACTACGAGCAGTACTTC
CASRYQGNYEQYF
>NA|TRBV12-3/TRBV12-4|TRBD2|TRBJ2-5
TGTGCCAGCAGTGGGGGACTAGCGGGGGGGCTTGGGACCCAGTACTTC
CASSGGLAGGLGTQYF
>NA|TRBV20-1|TRBD1|TRBJ1-6
TGCAGTGCTAGAGGGGACAGAGATAATTCACCCCTCCACTTT
CSARGDRDNSPLHF
>few|TRBV4-2|TRBD2|TRBJ2-1
TGTGCCAGCAGCCACGGACTAGCGGGGGACTCCTACAATGAGCAGTTCTTC
CASSHGLAGDSYNEQFF
>NA|TRBV4-1|NA|TRBJ1-1
TGCGCCAGCAGCCACGACGCGACAGCCCGTGAAGCTTTCTTT
CASSHDATAREAFF
>few|TRBV5-1|TRBD1|TRBJ1-2
TGCGCCAGCAGCTACCGGGACAGGGGGCAGAGTAACTATGGCTACACCTTC
CASSYRDRGQSNYGYTF
>NA|TRBV4-1|NA|TRBJ2-4
TGCGCCAGCAGCCAAGTCTTTTTTGGTAAGGGGAAAAACATTCAGTACTTC
CASSQVFFGKGKNIQYF
>few|TRBV7-2|NA|TRBJ1-2
TGTGCCAGCAGCTTCGATTTCTATGGCTACACCTTC
CASSFDFYGYTF
>few|TRBV3-1|TRBD1|TRBJ1-2
TGTGCCAGCAGCCTCGGACAGGGTTCTGGCTACACCTTC
CASSLGQGSGYTF
>NA|TRBV5-1|NA|TRBJ1-3
TGCGCCAGCAGCCGACACCCGAGCTCTGGAAACACCATATATTTT
CASSRHPSSGNTIYF
>NA|TRBV7-8|TRBD1|TRBJ2-1
TGTGCCAGCAGCCGCGATAGGGGGCGGATGTCCTACAATGAGCAGTTCTTC
CASSRDRGRMSYNEQFF
>NA|TRBV18|NA|TRBJ2-1
TGTGCCAGCTCAAGAAGCTGGAATGAGCAGTTCTTC
CASSRSWNEQFF
>NA|TRBV27|NA|TRBJ2-7
TGTGCCAGCGGGCAACAGGGATCCCACGAGCAGTACTTC
CASGQQGSHEQYF
>many|TRBV11-2|TRBD2|TRBJ2-3
TGTGCCAGCAGCCCTGGGACTAGCGGGGTCACAGATACGCAGTATTTT
CASSPGTSGVTDTQYF
>NA|TRBV6-5|TRBD1|TRBJ1-6
TGTGCCAGCAGTTACACAGGGGTGGACAATTCACCCCTCCACTTT
CASSYTGVDNSPLHF
>few|TRBV28|NA|TRBJ1-1
TGTGCCAGCAGCGACCCTTGGAACACTGAAGCTTTCTTT
CASSDPWNTEAFF
>NA|TRBV20-1|NA|TRBJ2-7
TGCAGTGCCACCAACCGGGACGGGCGCTACGAGCAGTACTTC
CSATNRDGRYEQYF